What follows describes a single TCR beta chain. Its matching antigen is unknown. This CDR3 is 13 amino acids long. V gave up 4 bases and J gave up 5 bases, with 12 bases separating them. Germline loops: CDR1 SGHRS, CDR2 YFSETQ. The data derive from a study of cytomegalovirus exposure and HLA in healthy donors. The PCR used 60 Vbeta and 13 Jbeta primers. Only in-frame clones appear in the TCRdb table, and some are missing; sequencing was by immunoSEQ multiplex PCR. The sample consists of fewer than 110,000 clones, 65% to 85% of them appearing once. The study's findings and limits: Solely CMV serostatus was available to characterize immune exposure. HLA alleles were associated with 15,000 to 20,000 TCR beta sequences in a later analysis at 0.05 false discovery rate.

This chain uses TRBV5-1 with TRBJ1-2; TRBD1 might be the D (6 bases). The sample taken for sequencing was PBMCs. The receptor was isolated from a man aged 50 or older in good health and CMV-seronegative. The chain's CDR3 is CASSLGALYGYTF. The CDR3 coding sequence is TGCGCCAGCAGCCTGGGGGCGTTGTATGGCTACACCTTC.